This T cell receptor (beta chain) was sequenced during a study of T cell repertoires in ileal Crohn's disease. Turning to the study itself: M0 samples are biopsies from inflamed ileum in the resection specimen.

Time point in this sample: inflamed ileum from the surgical specimen. The data were produced by immunoSEQ multiplex PCR, yet TCRdb's version contains in-frame clones alone and is incomplete. Here the sample spans fewer than 5,000 clones, roughly three quarters being singletons. This clone was counted between two and nine times. Sequenced input: ileal tissue. This TCR was recovered from an adult with Crohn's disease.

CDR3 loop: CASSEDYGYTF. CDR3 DNA: TGTGCCAGCAGTGAAGATTATGGCTACACCTTC. The V gene is TRBV6-1, the J gene TRBJ1-2; D uncertain. The CDR3 spans 11 residues. Germline lookup yields CDR1 MNHNS and CDR2 SASEGT. Deletions cut 1 base from V and 5 bases from J, with 2 bases between.